This TCR beta chain was recorded in a study of cytomegalovirus exposure and HLA in healthy donors. General study points: For TCR beta chains, V- and J-gene trimming was later linked to a missense DCLRE1C variant.

In germline, CDR1 is SEHNR, CDR2 FQNEAQ (reference sequence). J gave up 7 bases and V 2 bases, and 2 bases lay outside the gene matches. The CDR3 is made up of 14 amino acids. This clone occurred a few times. Antigen: not known. Each donor was healthy, and each was a bone marrow donor. The PCR employed 60 Vbeta primers together with 13 Jbeta primers. Measured with immunoSEQ multiplex PCR; TCRdb has only the in-frame clones, and not every one. The sample yields tens of thousands of clones, around 10% seen once. Sequenced input: PBMCs. The sequence was obtained from a man aged 60-69 years in good health and CMV-seropositive. The chain couples TRBV7-9 to TRBJ2-2; 9 positions match TRBD1. The CDR3: CASSLTGGIGELFF. The CDR3 nucleotides read TGTGCCAGCAGCTTAACAGGGGGCATCGGGGAGCTGTTTTTT.